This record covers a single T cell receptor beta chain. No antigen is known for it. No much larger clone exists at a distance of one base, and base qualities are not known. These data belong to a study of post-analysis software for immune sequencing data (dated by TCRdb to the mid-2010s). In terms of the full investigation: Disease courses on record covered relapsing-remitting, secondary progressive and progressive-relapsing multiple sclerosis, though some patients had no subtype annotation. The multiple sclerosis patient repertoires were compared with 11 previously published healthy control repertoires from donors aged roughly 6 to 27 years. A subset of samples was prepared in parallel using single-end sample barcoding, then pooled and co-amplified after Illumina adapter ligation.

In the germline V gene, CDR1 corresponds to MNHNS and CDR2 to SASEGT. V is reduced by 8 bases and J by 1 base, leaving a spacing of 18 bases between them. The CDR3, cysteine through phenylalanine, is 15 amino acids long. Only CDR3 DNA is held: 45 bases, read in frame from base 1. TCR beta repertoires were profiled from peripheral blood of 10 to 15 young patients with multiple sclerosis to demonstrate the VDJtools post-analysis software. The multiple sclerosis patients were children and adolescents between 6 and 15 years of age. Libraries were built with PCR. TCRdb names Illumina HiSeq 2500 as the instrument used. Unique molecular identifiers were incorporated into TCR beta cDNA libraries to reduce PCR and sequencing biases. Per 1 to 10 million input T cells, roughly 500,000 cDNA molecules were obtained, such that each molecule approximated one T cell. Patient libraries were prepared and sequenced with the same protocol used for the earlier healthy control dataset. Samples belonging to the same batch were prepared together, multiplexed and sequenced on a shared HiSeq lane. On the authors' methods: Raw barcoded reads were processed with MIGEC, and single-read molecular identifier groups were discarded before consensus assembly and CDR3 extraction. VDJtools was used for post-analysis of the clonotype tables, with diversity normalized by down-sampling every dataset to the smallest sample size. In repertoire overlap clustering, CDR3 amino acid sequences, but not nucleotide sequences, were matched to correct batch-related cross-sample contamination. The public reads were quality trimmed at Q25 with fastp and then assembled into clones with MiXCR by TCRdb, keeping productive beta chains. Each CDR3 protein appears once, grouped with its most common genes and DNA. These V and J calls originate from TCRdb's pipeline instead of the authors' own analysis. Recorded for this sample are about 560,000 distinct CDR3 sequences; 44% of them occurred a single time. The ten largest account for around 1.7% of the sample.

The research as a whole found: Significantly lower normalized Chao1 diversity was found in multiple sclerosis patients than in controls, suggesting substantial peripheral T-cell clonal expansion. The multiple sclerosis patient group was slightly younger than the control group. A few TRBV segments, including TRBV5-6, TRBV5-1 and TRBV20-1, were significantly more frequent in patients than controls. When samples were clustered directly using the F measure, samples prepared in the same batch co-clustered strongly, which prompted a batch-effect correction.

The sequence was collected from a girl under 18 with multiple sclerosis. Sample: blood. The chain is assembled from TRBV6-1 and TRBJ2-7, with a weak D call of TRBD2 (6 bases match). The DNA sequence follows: TGTGCCAGCGGGGATGGGGTGGCGGGATCCTACGAGCAGTACTTC. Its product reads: CASGDGVAGSYEQYF.